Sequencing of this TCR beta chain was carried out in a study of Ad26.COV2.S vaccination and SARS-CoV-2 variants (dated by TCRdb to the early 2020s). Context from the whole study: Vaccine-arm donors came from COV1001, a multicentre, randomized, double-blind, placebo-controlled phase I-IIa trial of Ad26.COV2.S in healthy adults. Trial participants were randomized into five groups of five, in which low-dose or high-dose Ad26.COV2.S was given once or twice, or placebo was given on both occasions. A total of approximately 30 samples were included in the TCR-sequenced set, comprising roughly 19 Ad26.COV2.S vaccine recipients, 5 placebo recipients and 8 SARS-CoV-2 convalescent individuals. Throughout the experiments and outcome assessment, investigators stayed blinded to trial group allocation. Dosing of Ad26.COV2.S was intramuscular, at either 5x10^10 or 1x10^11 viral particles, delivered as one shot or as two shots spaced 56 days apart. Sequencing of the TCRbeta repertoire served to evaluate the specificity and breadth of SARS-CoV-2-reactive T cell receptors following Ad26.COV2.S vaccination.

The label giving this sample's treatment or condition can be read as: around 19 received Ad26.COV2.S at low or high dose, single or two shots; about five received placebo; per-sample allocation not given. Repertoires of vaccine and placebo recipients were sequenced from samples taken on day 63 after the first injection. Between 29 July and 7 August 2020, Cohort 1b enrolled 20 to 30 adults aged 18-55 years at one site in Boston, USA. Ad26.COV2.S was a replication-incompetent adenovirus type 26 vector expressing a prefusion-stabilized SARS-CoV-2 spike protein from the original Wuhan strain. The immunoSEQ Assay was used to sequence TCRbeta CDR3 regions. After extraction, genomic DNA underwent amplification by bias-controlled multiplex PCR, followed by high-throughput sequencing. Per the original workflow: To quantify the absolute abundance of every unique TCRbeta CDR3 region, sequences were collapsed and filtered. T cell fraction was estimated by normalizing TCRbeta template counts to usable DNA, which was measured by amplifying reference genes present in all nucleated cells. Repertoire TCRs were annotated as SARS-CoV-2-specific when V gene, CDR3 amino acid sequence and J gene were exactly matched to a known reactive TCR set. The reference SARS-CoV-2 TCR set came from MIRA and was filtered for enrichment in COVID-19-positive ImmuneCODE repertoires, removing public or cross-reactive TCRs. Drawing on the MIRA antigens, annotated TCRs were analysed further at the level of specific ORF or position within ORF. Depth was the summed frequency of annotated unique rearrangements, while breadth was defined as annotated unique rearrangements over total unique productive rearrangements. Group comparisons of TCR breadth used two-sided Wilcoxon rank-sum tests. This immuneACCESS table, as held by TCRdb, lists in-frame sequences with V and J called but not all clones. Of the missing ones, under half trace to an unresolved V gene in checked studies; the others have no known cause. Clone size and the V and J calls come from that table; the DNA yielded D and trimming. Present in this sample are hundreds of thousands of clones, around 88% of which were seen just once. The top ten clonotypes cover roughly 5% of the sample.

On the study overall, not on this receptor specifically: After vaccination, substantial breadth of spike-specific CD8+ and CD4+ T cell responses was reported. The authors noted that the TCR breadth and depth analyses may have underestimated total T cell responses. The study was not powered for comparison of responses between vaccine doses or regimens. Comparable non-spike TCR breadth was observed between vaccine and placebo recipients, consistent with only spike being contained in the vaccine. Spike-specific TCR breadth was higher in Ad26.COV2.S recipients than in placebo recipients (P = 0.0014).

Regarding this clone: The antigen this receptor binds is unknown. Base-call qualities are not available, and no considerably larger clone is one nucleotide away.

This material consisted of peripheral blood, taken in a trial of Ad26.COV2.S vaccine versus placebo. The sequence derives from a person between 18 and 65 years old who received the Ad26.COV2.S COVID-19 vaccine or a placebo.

In nucleotide form, the sequence is TGTGCCAGCAGCCAAGATCGGGGGGGACGGAAGAATAATTCACCCCTCCACTTT. Its protein product is CASSQDRGGRKNNSPLHF. The chain couples TRBV3-1 (or the pseudogene TRBV3-2) to TRBJ1-6, with a tentative D gene TRBD1 over 5 matching bases. The germline V gene (reference sequence) yields LGHDT for CDR1 and YNNKEL for CDR2. The CDR3 sequence holds 18 residues, the cysteine and phenylalanine included. Of the read, only the CDR3 DNA is kept; its 54 bases are in frame from base 1. The V and J ends are trimmed by 0 bases and 5 bases, leaving 17 bases between them.